The 21 T cell receptor beta chains in this list originate from one sample, sequenced in a study of blood T cell repertoires in COVID-19. The table came from immunoSEQ multiplex PCR; TCRdb's copy has only in-frame clones and leaves some out. Of about 130,000 clones listed, about 81% are singletons. The sample consisted of peripheral blood. The origin of the receptors is a woman aged 45-65 years with acute or convalescent COVID-19.

This clone occurred a few times. The chain links TRBV11-3 to TRBJ2-7; no clear D. Trimming removed 2 bases from V and 3 bases from J, with 11 bases in between. From germline, CDR1 is SGHNT and CDR2 YENEEA. CDR3 size: 14 residues. CDR3 protein: CASSLLAELYEQYF. In DNA, the CDR3 is TGTGCCAGCAGCTTATTAGCCGAACTCTACGAGCAGTACTTC.

The gene calls are TRBV5-1 and TRBJ2-3; 10 positions agree with TRBD2. The J segment lost 2 bases and the V segment lost 0 bases, leaving 9 bases of the junction unmatched. CDR3 length equals 18 residues. The germline gives CDR1 SGHRS, CDR2 YFSETQ. CDR3 in DNA: TGCGCCAGCAGCTTGGCCGTAACTAGCGGGACCTACACAGATACGCAGTATTTT. Its translation is CASSLAVTSGTYTDTQYF.

This clone was seen more than once but under ten times. This chain connects TRBV18 to TRBJ1-5; 9 nucleotides match TRBD1. V gave up 5 bases and J gave up 4 bases; unmatched junction bases: 3. Per the germline V gene, CDR1 is KGHSH and CDR2 is LQKENI. There are 14 residues in the CDR3. CDR3 nucleotide sequence: TGTGCCAGCTCATCGGGACAGGGAAATCAGCCCCAGCATTTT. Translation gives CASSSGQGNQPQHF.

This chain joins TRBV5-1 and TRBJ2-5; 11 positions match TRBD1. V dropped 2 bases and J dropped 0; count of bases not matched to a gene: 9. This CDR3 spans 18 amino acids. In germline, CDR1 is SGHRS, CDR2 YFSETQ. The CDR3 sequence is CASSLGQGATTYQETQYF. For the CDR3, the DNA is TGCGCCAGCAGCTTAGGACAGGGGGCTACCACGTACCAAGAGACCCAGTACTTC.

This chain connects TRBV19 to TRBJ2-1; 7 bases fit TRBD2. The CDR3 has 13 amino acids. Germline-derived CDR1 and CDR2 are LNHDA and SQIVND (reference sequence). Trimming at V came to 4 bases and at J to 5 bases, leaving 2 bases not matched to a gene. This chain's CDR3 is CASSTSGNNEQFF. The CDR3 bases are TGTGCCAGTAGTACTAGCGGAAACAATGAGCAGTTCTTC.

The chain joins TRBV4-2 to TRBJ1-1; D ambiguous. Per the germline V gene, CDR1 is LGHNA and CDR2 is YNFKEQ. V lost 4 bases to trimming and J lost 1 base, with 7 bases between them. This CDR3 region has 13 residues. CDR3 sequence reads: CASSPTENTEAFF. DNA of the CDR3: TGTGCCAGCAGCCCCACAGAGAACACTGAAGCTTTCTTT.

The chain employs TRBV2 and TRBJ2-3; 12 nucleotides agree with TRBD2. The CDR3 covers 15 residues. V was pared by 4 bases and J by 5 bases, with 4 bases of the junction left unmatched. The germline V gene has CDR1 SNHLY and CDR2 FYNNEI. CDR3 region: CASSVLAGGEDTQYF. In DNA form, the CDR3 reads TGTGCCAGCAGTGTCCTAGCGGGAGGGGAAGATACGCAGTATTTT.

J is TRBJ1-4 and V is TRBV19; the D gene is possibly TRBD1 (5 bases). CDR3 length equals 14 residues. With 2 bases removed from V and 3 bases from J, the gap between germline ends came to 7 bases. Looked up from germline, CDR1 is LNHDA and CDR2 is SQIVND (reference sequence). CDR3 region: CASSIPGANEKLFF. CDR3 bases: TGTGCCAGTAGTATACCGGGGGCTAATGAAAAACTGTTTTTT.

This chain uses TRBV28 with TRBJ1-2; 7 bases are shared with TRBD1. After removal of 5 bases from V and 7 bases from J, the junction contained 7 bases not matched to a gene. The CDR3 runs 13 residues. Germline assignment: CDR1 MDHEN and CDR2 SYDVKM. CDR3 coding DNA: TGTGCCAGCAGTCTCTTACAGGGGATTGGCTACACCTTC. Translated, it gives CASSLLQGIGYTF.

Only one count was recorded for this clone. The chain links TRBV3-1 (or the pseudogene TRBV3-2) to TRBJ1-3; D is uncertain. Deletions cut 0 bases from V and 2 bases from J, with 8 bases between. There are 15 residues in the CDR3. Germline-derived CDR1 and CDR2 are LGHDT and YNNKEL (reference sequence). The chain's CDR3 is CASSQDRGAGNTIYF. CDR3 nucleotides: TGTGCCAGCAGCCAAGATCGCGGAGCTGGAAACACCATATATTTT.

The chain has TRBV11-1 and TRBJ2-5; 7 bases fit TRBD1. The V and J ends lost 5 bases and 5 bases, in that order; junction bases with no gene match: 8. This CDR3 has 14 residues. CDR1 is SGHAT, CDR2 FQDESV, per germline (reference sequence). CDR3 coding DNA: TGTGCCAGCAGCCGGGGACAGCTAGGGGAGACCCAGTACTTC. It codes for CASSRGQLGETQYF.

The chain uses TRBV4-1 and TRBJ1-6, with 9 bases matching TRBD1. J lost 6 bases, V lost 3 bases, and 3 bases had no gene match. The CDR3 has 15 amino acids. Germline lookup yields CDR1 MGHRA and CDR2 YSYEKL. The CDR3 reads CASSQDRGGNSPLHF. For the CDR3, the DNA is TGCGCCAGCAGCCAGGACAGGGGAGGTAATTCACCCCTCCACTTT.

The chain uses TRBV15 and TRBJ1-1; TRBD1 might be the D (6 bases). Germline V gives CDR1 LNHNV, CDR2 YYDKDF (reference sequence). V was pared by 5 bases and J by 0 bases, with 10 bases between. The CDR3 extends over 14 amino acids. For the CDR3, the DNA is TGTGCCACCAGCCGACAGGACATGAACACTGAAGCTTTCTTT. Protein product: CATSRQDMNTEAFF.

The chain uses TRBV11-1 and TRBJ2-7; 11 bases line up with TRBD1. Trimming cost V 5 bases and J 6 bases; bases outside gene matches: 6. Per germline, CDR1 SGHAT and CDR2 FQDESV (reference sequence). This CDR3 is built from 14 residues. CDR3 bases: TGTGCCAGCAGCACGGGACAGGGGGTACGCGAGCAGTACTTC. This translates into CASSTGQGVREQYF.

The chain combines TRBV15 with TRBJ2-3; TRBD2 matches at 7 bases. The CDR3 covers 15 residues. Germline lookup yields CDR1 LNHNV and CDR2 YYDKDF (reference sequence). V lost 1 base to trimming and J lost 3 bases; unmatched junction nucleotides: 4. DNA for the CDR3: TGTGCCACCAGCAGAGCGGGAGGTGAAACAGATACGCAGTATTTT. This encodes CATSRAGGETDTQYF. The complete variable domain, with remaining parts taken from reference TRBV15 and TRBJ2-3, reads DAMVIQNPRYQVTQFGKPVTLSCSQTLNHNVMYWYQQKSSQAPKLLFHYYDKDFNNEADTPDNFQSRRPNTSFCFLDIRSPGLGDTAMYLCATSRAGGETDTQYFGPGTRLTVL.

The chain recombines TRBV2 with TRBJ2-7, with a tentative D call TRBD1 (6 bases). Trimming left V 3 bases short and J 10 bases short, with 13 bases between. The CDR3 contains 12 residues. Germline assignment: CDR1 SNHLY and CDR2 FYNNEI. The CDR3 nucleotides are TGTGCCAGCAGTGAGACAGGATGGGAACAGTACTTC. Its protein product is CASSETGWEQYF.

This clone came up once. This sequence joins TRBV19 and TRBJ2-2, with D possibly TRBD2 on 6 matching bases. This CDR3 comprises 17 residues. The germline V gene encodes CDR1 LNHDA and CDR2 SQIVND (reference sequence). V dropped 6 bases and J dropped 1 base, with 18 bases sitting between them. The CDR3 sequence: CASSGTATGGNTGELFF. CDR3 DNA sequence: TGTGCCAGTAGCGGGACCGCGACCGGGGGGAACACCGGGGAGCTGTTTTTT.

The sample holds one count of this clone. The chain joins TRBV3-1 (or the pseudogene TRBV3-2) to TRBJ1-6, with unresolved D. V lost 2 bases and J 8 bases, leaving 16 bases between the germline ends. Germline lookup yields CDR1 LGHDT and CDR2 YNNKEL (reference sequence). This CDR3 contains 16 residues. CDR3 in amino acids: CASSQREAGPHSPLHF. The CDR3 DNA reads as TGTGCCAGCAGCCAAAGAGAAGCTGGGCCGCATTCACCCCTCCACTTT.

The gene calls are TRBV20-1 and TRBJ2-1; unclear D gene. V lost 3 bases and J 8 bases, leaving 8 bases between the germline ends. Germline values: CDR1 DFQATT, CDR2 SNEGSKA (reference sequence). CDR3 length equals 11 residues. As DNA, the CDR3 is TGCAGTGCTAGCCTCTCTGATGAGCAGTTCTTC. It translates to CSASLSDEQFF.

This clone was seen just once. The chain joins TRBV29-1 to TRBJ1-2; 10 bases match TRBD1. Germline V lookup: CDR1 SQVTM, CDR2 ANQGSEA. The CDR3 consists of 13 residues. Trimming removed 8 bases from V and 8 bases from J; junction bases left unmatched: 11. CDR3 region: CSSRDRGSVGYTF. The CDR3 DNA reads TGCAGCTCCCGGGACAGGGGATCTGTGGGCTACACCTTC. The variable domain in full, completed from reference TRBV29-1 and TRBJ1-2, reads SAVISQKPSRDICQRGTSLTIQCQVDSQVTMMFWYRQQPGQSLTLIATANQGSEATYESGFVIDKFPISRPNLTFSTLTVSNMSPEDSSIYLCSSRDRGSVGYTFGSGTRLTVV.

J is TRBJ2-5 and V is TRBV9; 7 bases are a match to TRBD1. The CDR3 length is 17 residues. Germline lookup yields CDR1 SGDLS and CDR2 YYNGEE. V gave up 4 bases and J gave up 1 base; unmatched junction bases: 13. The DNA of the CDR3 is TGTGCCAGCAGCCCCCCACAGGACAGGACTTCCCAAGAGACCCAGTACTTC. This gives the protein CASSPPQDRTSQETQYF.